This passage covers 5 T cell receptor beta chains from one sample sequenced in a study of PD-1 blockade in mismatch repair-deficient tumors. TCRdb keeps only in-frame clones here, not all; method: immunoSEQ multiplex PCR. This sample has some 49,000 clones; 77% occur once, and the top ten carry around 3.5%. The source material was PBMCs, sampled before pembrolizumab treatment. The receptors were gathered from an adult with mismatch repair-deficient cancer.

This clone was detected once. V gene TRBV7-9 combines with J gene TRBJ2-5; D not certain. The V end was cut by 5 bases, the J end by 4 bases, with 5 bases between. Germline V CDR1 and CDR2: SEHNR, FQNEAQ (reference sequence). The CDR3 has 11 residues. The CDR3 coding sequence is TGTGCCAGCAGCCATCTAGAGACCCAGTACTTC. Protein: CASSHLETQYF.

The rearrangement uses TRBV14 and TRBJ2-1, with D possibly TRBD1 on 5 matching bases. Trimming left V 0 bases short and J 9 bases short, with 15 bases between. This CDR3 is 15 amino acids long. The V gene's germline CDR1 is SGHDN and CDR2 FVKESK. CDR3 DNA sequence: TGTGCCAGCAGCCAAGACCCGCAGGGAATTGGTGAGCAGTTCTTC. This sequence encodes CASSQDPQGIGEQFF.

This clone appeared a single time. DNA of the CDR3: TGTGCCAGCAGTGAAATTGGACAGAACACTGAAGCTTTCTTT. It is translated as CASSEIGQNTEAFF. The chain couples TRBV2 to TRBJ1-1; perhaps TRBD1 as D (5 bases). The CDR3 covers 14 residues. CDR1 is SNHLY and CDR2 is FYNNEI in the germline V gene. V dropped 2 bases and J dropped 1 base, with 8 bases sitting between them.

This clone counts as medium-sized. This rearrangement joins TRBV25-1 to TRBJ1-1, with D unclear. CDR1 and CDR2 from the germline V gene are MGHDK and SYGVNS. V was cut by 4 bases and J by 1 base, with 10 bases left in between. The CDR3 runs to 14 residues. CDR3 coding DNA: TGTGCCAGCAGTGTGGCCACCGCGAACACTGAAGCTTTCTTT. Encoded protein: CASSVATANTEAFF.

The chain's CDR3 is CASSFKGGDTQYF. CDR3 bases: TGTGCCAGCAGTTTTAAAGGGGGAGATACGCAGTATTTT. The chain couples TRBV27 to TRBJ2-3, with D possibly TRBD1 on 6 matching bases. Trimming took off 3 bases at V and 5 bases at J, with 9 bases between the two ends. Germline V gives CDR1 MNHEY, CDR2 SMNVEV (reference sequence). CDR3 length: 13 amino acids.